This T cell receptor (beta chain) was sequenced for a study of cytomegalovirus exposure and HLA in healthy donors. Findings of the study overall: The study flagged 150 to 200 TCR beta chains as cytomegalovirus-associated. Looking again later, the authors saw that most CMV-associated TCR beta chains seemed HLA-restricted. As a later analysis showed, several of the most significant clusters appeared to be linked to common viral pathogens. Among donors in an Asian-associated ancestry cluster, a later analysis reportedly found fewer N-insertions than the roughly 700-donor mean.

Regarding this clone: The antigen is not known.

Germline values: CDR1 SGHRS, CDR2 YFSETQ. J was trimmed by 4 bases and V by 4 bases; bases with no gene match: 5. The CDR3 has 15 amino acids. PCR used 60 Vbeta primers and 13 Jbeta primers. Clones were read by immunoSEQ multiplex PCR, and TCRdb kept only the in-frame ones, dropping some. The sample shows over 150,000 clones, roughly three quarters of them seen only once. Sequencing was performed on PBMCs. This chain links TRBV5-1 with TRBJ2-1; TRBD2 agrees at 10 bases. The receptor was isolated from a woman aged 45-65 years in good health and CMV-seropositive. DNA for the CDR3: TGCGCCAGCAGCCTATCTAGCGGGGGATACAATGAGCAGTTCTTC. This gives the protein CASSLSSGGYNEQFF.